Listed below are T cell receptor beta chains from one sample, sequenced in a study of T cell clones after liver transplantation. The method was immunoSEQ multiplex PCR; TCRdb's version includes in-frame clones alone and lacks a portion of them. The sample consists of under 85,000 clones, around 80% of them appearing once. Specimen: CD4+ T cells from blood, collected 12 months after liver transplant. Every receptor here comes from a human patient who received a liver transplant. Some of the T cells may derive from the graft donor. Both conserved end residues are part of each CDR3. D genes are given only for firm matches. Some rows mark clone size as missing; the rest say once, few, many or name a class of expanded clone.

d_gene: TRBD1; abundance: .; j_gene: TRBJ1-5; v_gene: TRBV6-1; CDR3aa: CASSAPSGGTWLNQPQHF; CDR3nt: TGTGCCAGCAGTGCCCCTTCAGGGGGCACGTGGTTAAATCAGCCCCAGCATTTT
d_gene: .; abundance: few; j_gene: TRBJ1-5; v_gene: TRBV30; CDR3aa: CAWSGGGRQPQHF; CDR3nt: TGTGCCTGGAGTGGGGGGGGCCGTCAGCCCCAGCATTTT
d_gene: .; abundance: .; j_gene: TRBJ2-7; v_gene: TRBV28; CDR3aa: CASSVAPTYEQYF; CDR3nt: TGTGCCAGCAGTGTGGCTCCAACCTACGAGCAGTACTTC
d_gene: .; abundance: .; j_gene: TRBJ1-5; v_gene: TRBV5-1; CDR3aa: CASSLGVSNQPQHF; CDR3nt: TGCGCCAGCAGCTTGGGGGTTAGCAATCAGCCCCAGCATTTT
d_gene: .; abundance: .; j_gene: TRBJ1-3; v_gene: TRBV5-8; CDR3aa: CASSPAGSGNTIYF; CDR3nt: TGTGCCAGCAGTCCGGCGGGTTCCGGAAACACCATATATTTT
d_gene: TRBD1; abundance: .; j_gene: TRBJ1-2; v_gene: TRBV27; CDR3aa: CASRGQGLGISGYTF; CDR3nt: TGTGCCAGCAGAGGACAGGGGTTGGGAATTAGTGGCTACACCTTC
d_gene: .; abundance: .; j_gene: TRBJ1-5; v_gene: TRBV6-5; CDR3aa: CASSATGRTNQPQHF; CDR3nt: TGTGCCAGCAGCGCGACGGGTCGGACGAATCAGCCCCAGCATTTT
d_gene: .; abundance: .; j_gene: TRBJ2-3; v_gene: TRBV29-1; CDR3aa: CSVDTRGTADTQYF; CDR3nt: TGCAGCGTCGATACCAGGGGAACGGCAGATACGCAGTATTTT
d_gene: .; abundance: .; j_gene: TRBJ2-2; v_gene: TRBV7-7; CDR3aa: CASSPPGTPGELFF; CDR3nt: TGTGCCAGCAGCCCGCCCGGGACTCCCGGGGAGCTGTTTTTT
d_gene: .; abundance: few; j_gene: TRBJ2-7; v_gene: TRBV9; CDR3aa: CASSSWDLFDEQYF; CDR3nt: TGTGCCAGCAGCTCCTGGGACCTTTTCGACGAGCAGTACTTC
d_gene: TRBD1; abundance: .; j_gene: TRBJ1-1; v_gene: TRBV19; CDR3aa: CASRDRGYEAFF; CDR3nt: TGTGCCAGCCGGGACAGAGGATATGAAGCTTTCTTT
d_gene: TRBD2; abundance: .; j_gene: TRBJ2-6; v_gene: TRBV7-9; CDR3aa: CASPPGGSSGANVLTF; CDR3nt: TGTGCCAGCCCCCCGGGGGGTAGCTCTGGGGCCAACGTCCTGACTTTC
d_gene: TRBD1; abundance: .; j_gene: TRBJ1-1; v_gene: TRBV11-2; CDR3aa: CASSHRDRGNTEAFF; CDR3nt: TGTGCCAGCAGCCACCGGGACAGGGGGAACACTGAAGCTTTCTTT
d_gene: .; abundance: .; j_gene: TRBJ1-2; v_gene: TRBV28; CDR3aa: CASGIRGAAF; CDR3nt: TGTGCCAGCGGAATCCGGGGTGCGGCCTTC
d_gene: .; abundance: .; j_gene: TRBJ1-5; v_gene: TRBV28; CDR3aa: CATVLGAREQPQHF; CDR3nt: TGTGCCACCGTTCTAGGGGCACGAGAGCAGCCCCAGCATTTT
d_gene: TRBD2; abundance: .; j_gene: TRBJ2-1; v_gene: TRBV9; CDR3aa: CASSGGGLAGGVGSYNEQFF; CDR3nt: TGTGCCAGCAGCGGGGGGGGACTAGCGGGAGGAGTAGGTTCCTACAATGAGCAGTTCTTC
d_gene: TRBD1; abundance: .; j_gene: TRBJ2-7; v_gene: TRBV19; CDR3aa: CASSRNGQGVQYF; CDR3nt: TGTGCCAGTAGTCGTAACGGACAGGGAGTGCAGTACTTC
d_gene: .; abundance: .; j_gene: TRBJ1-1; v_gene: TRBV7-8; CDR3aa: CASSSARTRNTEAFF; CDR3nt: TGTGCCAGCAGCTCCGCCAGGACAAGGAACACTGAAGCTTTCTTT
d_gene: TRBD1; abundance: few; j_gene: TRBJ1-5; v_gene: TRBV28; CDR3aa: CASSLKRQGTNQPQHF; CDR3nt: TGTGCCAGCAGTTTAAAGAGACAGGGGACCAATCAGCCCCAGCATTTT
d_gene: TRBD2; abundance: once; j_gene: TRBJ2-1; v_gene: TRBV5-1; CDR3aa: CASSPDSGSFNEQFF; CDR3nt: TGCGCCAGCAGCCCCGATAGCGGGAGTTTTAATGAGCAGTTCTTC
d_gene: TRBD2; abundance: .; j_gene: TRBJ2-7; v_gene: TRBV7-8; CDR3aa: CASSSWIGGEYEQYF; CDR3nt: TGTGCCAGCAGCTCCTGGATCGGGGGGGAGTACGAGCAGTACTTC
d_gene: .; abundance: many; j_gene: TRBJ1-1; v_gene: TRBV7-2; CDR3aa: CASSPQGYTEAFF; CDR3nt: TGTGCCAGCAGTCCACAGGGTTACACTGAAGCTTTCTTT
d_gene: TRBD2; abundance: .; j_gene: TRBJ2-1; v_gene: TRBV10-3; CDR3aa: CATHSGTSSYNEQFF; CDR3nt: TGTGCCACGCATAGCGGGACGAGCTCCTACAATGAGCAGTTCTTC
d_gene: .; abundance: .; j_gene: TRBJ2-6; v_gene: TRBV6-5; CDR3aa: CASRLSGANVLTF; CDR3nt: TGTGCCAGCAGGCTATCTGGGGCCAACGTCCTGACTTTC
d_gene: .; abundance: .; j_gene: TRBJ1-5; v_gene: TRBV6-6; CDR3aa: CASRYTTTAQPQHF; CDR3nt: TGTGCCAGCAGGTATACAACGACTGCGCAGCCCCAGCATTTT
d_gene: .; abundance: .; j_gene: TRBJ2-6; v_gene: TRBV5-1; CDR3aa: CASSLDSGANVLTF; CDR3nt: TGCGCCAGCAGCTTGGATTCTGGGGCCAACGTCCTGACTTTC
d_gene: .; abundance: .; j_gene: TRBJ2-1; v_gene: TRBV7-8; CDR3aa: CASSLTLGYNEQFF; CDR3nt: TGTGCCAGCAGCTTAACACTGGGGTACAATGAGCAGTTCTTC
d_gene: .; abundance: .; j_gene: TRBJ1-1; v_gene: TRBV15; CDR3aa: CATSSYRVNTEAFF; CDR3nt: TGTGCCACCAGCAGCTACCGGGTGAACACTGAAGCTTTCTTT
d_gene: TRBD1; abundance: .; j_gene: TRBJ1-1; v_gene: TRBV28; CDR3aa: CASSPSPGQGSEAFF; CDR3nt: TGTGCCAGCAGTCCCAGCCCAGGACAGGGGAGTGAAGCTTTCTTT
d_gene: .; abundance: .; j_gene: TRBJ2-1; v_gene: TRBV27; CDR3aa: CASSSYTSSSYNEQFF; CDR3nt: TGTGCCAGCAGTTCCTATACTAGCAGCTCCTACAATGAGCAGTTCTTC
d_gene: .; abundance: .; j_gene: TRBJ1-2; v_gene: TRBV7-2; CDR3aa: CASSLAGQFYGYTF; CDR3nt: TGTGCCAGCAGCTTAGCGGGCCAGTTCTATGGCTACACCTTC
d_gene: .; abundance: .; j_gene: TRBJ2-2; v_gene: TRBV5-1; CDR3aa: CASSLERTGELFF; CDR3nt: TGCGCCAGCAGCTTGGAGAGGACCGGGGAGCTGTTTTTT
d_gene: .; abundance: .; j_gene: TRBJ2-3; v_gene: TRBV11-2; CDR3aa: CASSGGWQGADTQYF; CDR3nt: TGTGCCAGCAGCGGGGGGTGGCAGGGAGCAGATACGCAGTATTTT
d_gene: TRBD2; abundance: .; j_gene: TRBJ2-1; v_gene: TRBV5-6; CDR3aa: CASSLIYGGLGLRDEQFF; CDR3nt: TGTGCCAGCAGCTTGATTTATGGGGGACTAGGCTTAAGGGATGAGCAGTTCTTC
d_gene: .; abundance: .; j_gene: TRBJ1-1; v_gene: TRBV5-1; CDR3aa: CASSTGKGMNTEAFF; CDR3nt: TGCGCCAGCAGCACAGGGAAGGGAATGAACACTGAAGCTTTCTTT
d_gene: TRBD2; abundance: .; j_gene: TRBJ2-1; v_gene: TRBV11-1; CDR3aa: CASSLRTSGYNEQFF; CDR3nt: TGTGCCAGCAGCTTAAGGACTAGCGGTTACAATGAGCAGTTCTTC
d_gene: TRBD2; abundance: .; j_gene: TRBJ2-3; v_gene: TRBV5-1; CDR3aa: CASSLVAGGASDTQYF; CDR3nt: TGCGCCAGCAGCTTGGTGGCGGGAGGAGCGTCAGATACGCAGTATTTT
d_gene: .; abundance: once; j_gene: TRBJ1-5; v_gene: TRBV6-7; CDR3aa: CASSFAYSNQPQHF; CDR3nt: TGTGCCAGCAGTTTCGCGTATAGCAATCAGCCCCAGCATTTT
d_gene: .; abundance: .; j_gene: TRBJ2-3; v_gene: TRBV5-6; CDR3aa: CASSLRGWALTDTQYF; CDR3nt: TGTGCCAGCAGCTTACGGGGGTGGGCCCTCACAGATACGCAGTATTTT
d_gene: .; abundance: .; j_gene: TRBJ1-1; v_gene: TRBV9; CDR3aa: CASSVSSANTEAFF; CDR3nt: TGTGCCAGCAGCGTTTCCTCCGCGAACACTGAAGCTTTCTTT
d_gene: .; abundance: once; j_gene: TRBJ2-3; v_gene: TRBV19; CDR3aa: CASSIILGDTDTQYF; CDR3nt: TGTGCCAGTAGTATAATTCTTGGGGACACAGATACGCAGTATTTT
d_gene: .; abundance: .; j_gene: TRBJ2-5; v_gene: TRBV7-2; CDR3aa: CASSLQGGRGVQETQYF; CDR3nt: TGTGCCAGCAGCTTACAGGGGGGCAGAGGTGTACAAGAGACCCAGTACTTC
d_gene: .; abundance: .; j_gene: TRBJ2-3; v_gene: TRBV5-1; CDR3aa: CASSLVPVTDTQYF; CDR3nt: TGCGCCAGCAGCTTGGTACCCGTCACAGATACGCAGTATTTT
d_gene: .; abundance: .; j_gene: TRBJ1-2; v_gene: TRBV5-1; CDR3aa: CASRSHPGTPNYGYTF; CDR3nt: TGCGCCAGCAGATCACATCCCGGGACACCCAACTATGGCTACACCTTC
d_gene: .; abundance: .; j_gene: TRBJ2-1; v_gene: TRBV28; CDR3aa: CASSQEGGEQFF; CDR3nt: TGTGCCAGCAGTCAAGAGGGGGGTGAGCAGTTCTTC
d_gene: TRBD1; abundance: .; j_gene: TRBJ2-1; v_gene: TRBV7-8; CDR3aa: CASSPHRGLNEQFF; CDR3nt: TGTGCCAGCAGCCCCCACAGGGGGCTCAATGAGCAGTTCTTC
d_gene: .; abundance: .; j_gene: TRBJ1-2; v_gene: TRBV19; CDR3aa: CASSIDTSWGYTF; CDR3nt: TGTGCCAGTAGTATAGACACCAGTTGGGGCTACACCTTC